This entry lists 10 T cell receptor beta chains sequenced from one sample in a study of memory CD4+ T cells and cytomegalovirus serostatus. Single viable CD3+CD4+CD8-CD45RO+ cells were sorted as the memory CD4+ T cells. Profiling relied on immunoSEQ multiplex PCR, and the TCRdb table lists in-frame clones only, not all of them. The data hold about 42,000 clones, with 65% to 85% observed a single time. The sequenced material came from memory CD4+ T cells from blood. These receptors were collected from an adult in good health and CMV-seronegative.

CDR3 sequence: CASSADRGRRTEAFF. CDR3 DNA: TGTGCCAGCAGCGCGGACAGGGGACGGAGGACTGAAGCTTTCTTT. The chain employs TRBV6-4 and TRBJ1-1, with 9 bases that match TRBD1. Germline CDR1 is MRHNA and CDR2 is SNTAGT. Trimming at V came to 6 bases and at J to 5 bases, leaving 10 bases not matched to a gene. This CDR3 is 15 amino acids long.

The V and J genes are TRBV28 and TRBJ1-1; D remains unclear. V lost 8 bases and J lost 9, with 10 bases in between. Germline assignment: CDR1 MDHEN and CDR2 SYDVKM. This CDR3 region has 10 residues. The CDR3 loop reads CASVQKKAFF. The CDR3 DNA is TGTGCCAGCGTCCAAAAGAAAGCTTTCTTT. The full variable domain, in which reference TRBV28 and TRBJ1-1 provide the parts outside the CDR3, is DVKVTQSSRYLVKRTGEKVFLECVQDMDHENMFWYRQDPGLGLRLIYFSYDVKMKEKGDIPEGYSVSREKKERFSLILESASTNQTSMYLCASVQKKAFFGQGTRLTVV.

The rearrangement joins TRBV18 to TRBJ1-2, with 7 bases lining up with TRBD1. Unmatched junction bases numbered 2, after V lost 2 bases and J lost 5 bases. The CDR3 is 13 residues long. Germline CDR1 KGHSH, CDR2 LQKENI. The CDR3: CASSPNRGYGYTF. The DNA of the CDR3 is TGTGCCAGCTCACCAAACAGGGGTTATGGCTACACCTTC.

In this sample, this clone turned up a few times. The genes are TRBV2 and TRBJ2-7; TRBD1 or TRBD2 may be the D gene (5 bases each). The germline gives CDR1 SNHLY, CDR2 FYNNEI. V shed 8 bases and J shed 0 bases, with 14 bases lying between them. This CDR3 comprises 14 residues. The CDR3 sequence: CASSEGTSSYEQYF. The CDR3 DNA is TGTGCCAGCTCTGAGGGGACGAGCTCCTACGAGCAGTACTTC.

V and J are TRBV19 and TRBJ1-1; D possibly corresponds to TRBD1 (5 bases). V lost 7 bases, J lost 1 base, and 13 bases lay in between. Germline V CDR1 and CDR2: LNHDA, SQIVND (reference sequence). The CDR3 totals 14 residues. Here the CDR3 DNA reads TGTGCCAGTATGGGAGATGACAGGAACACTGAAGCTTTCTTT. The encoded protein is CASMGDDRNTEAFF.

V is TRBV28 and J is TRBJ1-1; 8 bases are shared with TRBD1. The CDR3 runs to 14 residues. After removal of 3 bases from V and 5 bases from J, the junction contained 5 bases not matched to a gene. Germline CDR1 is MDHEN and CDR2 is SYDVKM. The CDR3 DNA follows: TGTGCCAGCAGTTTTCAGGGGGCGCGGACTGAAGCTTTCTTT. Protein: CASSFQGARTEAFF.

V and J are TRBV6-1 and TRBJ1-2, with 10 bases identical to TRBD1. CDR1 is MNHNS and CDR2 is SASEGT in the germline V gene. This CDR3 contains 15 residues. V shed 7 bases, J shed 0 bases, and the junction held 5 bases outside the gene matches. CDR3 in amino acids: CASMGGQGPNYGYTF. The CDR3, as DNA: TGTGCCAGCATGGGGGGACAGGGGCCTAACTATGGCTACACCTTC.

The CDR3 region has the DNA TGTGCCAGCAGCCCGCGAGAGACCTCGACTGAGCAGTTCTTC. Translating it yields CASSPRETSTEQFF. This chain links TRBV11-2 with TRBJ2-1; D call uncertain. Germline V gene lookup returns CDR1 SGHAT and CDR2 FQNNGV. CDR3 length: 14 residues. Trimming removed 5 bases from V and 9 bases from J, with 17 bases in between.

The gene calls are TRBV5-6 and TRBJ1-6; TRBD1 might be the D (5 bases). CDR1 is SGHDT and CDR2 is YYEEEE in the germline V gene. V lost 7 bases and J 10 bases, leaving 18 bases between the germline ends. CDR3 length equals 14 residues. The chain's CDR3 is CASSPGGENSPLHF. DNA of the CDR3: TGTGCCAGCTCCCCCGGGGGAGAGAACTCACCCCTCCACTTT.

The gene calls are TRBV18 and TRBJ2-7; D gene uncertain. The V gene lost 2 bases and the J gene lost 0 bases, with 8 bases spanning the gap. This CDR3 has 14 residues. Germline V gives CDR1 KGHSH, CDR2 LQKENI. CDR3: CASSPKGSSYEQYF. The CDR3 DNA sequence: TGTGCCAGCTCACCAAAGGGTAGCTCCTACGAGCAGTACTTC.